A selection of T cell receptor beta chains follows, all from one sample in a study of shared clonotypes between healthy human individuals. Repertoires were generated with immunoSEQ multiplex PCR, while TCRdb's copy carries only in-frame clones and drops some. This table holds some 2.1 million clones, 80% to 95% found once. Sequenced material: naive CD8+ T cells from PBMCs. The source is a man between 18 and 29 years old in good health. Some clones in this sample may be carry-over from other donors' samples. CDR3s include the opening cysteine and the closing phenylalanine or tryptophan. A D gene is named only where the DNA matches it firmly. Clone size is not always given. Where it is, it says once, few, many or a class for expanded clones.

v_call: TRBV4-3; j_call: TRBJ2-1; d_call: NA; clone_size: NA; cdr3_nt: TGCGCCAGCAGCCAAGATCTACGGGGCAATGAGCAGTTCTTC; cdr3_aa: CASSQDLRGNEQFF
v_call: TRBV6-5; j_call: TRBJ2-7; d_call: TRBD1; clone_size: once; cdr3_nt: TGTGCCAGCACCTCGGACAGGGTTTACTACGAGCAGTACTTC; cdr3_aa: CASTSDRVYYEQYF
v_call: TRBV7-9; j_call: TRBJ2-7; d_call: TRBD1; clone_size: NA; cdr3_nt: TGTGCCAGCAGCTGGGTCGGGACAGGGCTCTACGAGCAGTACTTC; cdr3_aa: CASSWVGTGLYEQYF
v_call: TRBV9; j_call: TRBJ1-1; d_call: NA; clone_size: few; cdr3_nt: TGTGCCAGCAGCGTAGCCCAGGGTCTGGCTTTCTTT; cdr3_aa: CASSVAQGLAFF
v_call: TRBV5-1; j_call: TRBJ2-2; d_call: TRBD2; clone_size: NA; cdr3_nt: TGCGCCAGCAGCTTCCAGCGGGAGGGCCGATTCACCGGGGAGCTGTTTTTT; cdr3_aa: CASSFQREGRFTGELFF
v_call: TRBV5-6; j_call: TRBJ2-7; d_call: TRBD2; clone_size: NA; cdr3_nt: TGTGCCAGCAGCTTGGACGGGTTAGCGGGAGCCTCCTACGAGCAGTACTTC; cdr3_aa: CASSLDGLAGASYEQYF
v_call: TRBV6-1; j_call: TRBJ2-4; d_call: NA; clone_size: NA; cdr3_nt: TGTGCCAGCAGTGAAGAGGGGATTGGGGTGACCATCCTTGGCATTCAGTACTTC; cdr3_aa: CASSEEGIGVTILGIQYF
v_call: TRBV11-2; j_call: TRBJ2-3; d_call: NA; clone_size: NA; cdr3_nt: TGTGCCAGCAGCTTAGATACGCAGTATTTT; cdr3_aa: CASSLDTQYF
v_call: TRBV7-8; j_call: TRBJ2-1; d_call: TRBD1; clone_size: NA; cdr3_nt: TGTGCCAGCAGCCGAAGTGCCGACAGGGTATTATTCAATGAGCAGTTCTTC; cdr3_aa: CASSRSADRVLFNEQFF
v_call: TRBV10-3; j_call: TRBJ1-5; d_call: TRBD1; clone_size: few; cdr3_nt: TGTGCCATCAGCGACAGGGGGCATCAGCCCCAGCATTTT; cdr3_aa: CAISDRGHQPQHF
v_call: TRBV4-2; j_call: TRBJ2-7; d_call: NA; clone_size: NA; cdr3_nt: TGTGCCAGCAGCCCAGCCCTAGCAACCCGGGGCAGGGACGAGCAGTACTTC; cdr3_aa: CASSPALATRGRDEQYF
v_call: TRBV19; j_call: TRBJ2-7; d_call: NA; clone_size: NA; cdr3_nt: TGTGCCAGTAGTATAGGACCTACCAGCGAGCAGTACTTC; cdr3_aa: CASSIGPTSEQYF
v_call: TRBV6-5; j_call: TRBJ2-7; d_call: NA; clone_size: NA; cdr3_nt: TGTGCCAGCAGCCCCGTTCCCTACGAGCAGTACTTC; cdr3_aa: CASSPVPYEQYF
v_call: TRBV28; j_call: TRBJ2-3; d_call: TRBD2; clone_size: NA; cdr3_nt: TGTGCCAGCAGTTTAGAACTAGCGGGTCGCACAGATACGCAGTATTTT; cdr3_aa: CASSLELAGRTDTQYF
v_call: TRBV7-9; j_call: TRBJ2-7; d_call: NA; clone_size: NA; cdr3_nt: TGTGCCAGCAGCTCCCCGGAAACCTACGAGCAGTACTTC; cdr3_aa: CASSSPETYEQYF
v_call: TRBV11-2; j_call: TRBJ2-1; d_call: TRBD2; clone_size: NA; cdr3_nt: TGTGCCAGCAGCACGGGTCCGGGACTAGCGGGGGGAAGGCAGTTCTTC; cdr3_aa: CASSTGPGLAGGRQFF
v_call: TRBV27; j_call: TRBJ2-1; d_call: TRBD1; clone_size: NA; cdr3_nt: TGTGCCAGCAGTTTATCGCTTAGGGGACAGGGATCTAACAATGAGCAGTTCTTC; cdr3_aa: CASSLSLRGQGSNNEQFF
v_call: TRBV5-8; j_call: TRBJ2-1; d_call: NA; clone_size: NA; cdr3_nt: TGTGCCAGCAGCCCCCTTCCAGGGAATGAGCAGTTCTTC; cdr3_aa: CASSPLPGNEQFF
v_call: TRBV6-1; j_call: TRBJ2-7; d_call: TRBD1; clone_size: NA; cdr3_nt: TGTGCCAGCAGTGTCAGGGACAGGGGGGATATAAAGTCCTACGAGCAGTACTTC; cdr3_aa: CASSVRDRGDIKSYEQYF
v_call: TRBV15; j_call: TRBJ1-2; d_call: NA; clone_size: NA; cdr3_nt: TGTGCCACCAGCAGAGACAAGCTAGTCTATGGCTACACCTTC; cdr3_aa: CATSRDKLVYGYTF
v_call: TRBV7-9; j_call: TRBJ1-1; d_call: NA; clone_size: few; cdr3_nt: TGTGCCAGCAGCTCGGGGGACGGGAAGTACACTGAAGCTTTCTTT; cdr3_aa: CASSSGDGKYTEAFF
v_call: TRBV29-1; j_call: TRBJ2-7; d_call: TRBD1; clone_size: NA; cdr3_nt: TGCAGCGCCAAGGACAGGGGACATTACGAGCAGTACTTC; cdr3_aa: CSAKDRGHYEQYF
v_call: TRBV19; j_call: TRBJ1-5; d_call: NA; clone_size: NA; cdr3_nt: TGTGCCAGTAAGGAGTCGGGGCAGCCCCAGCATTTT; cdr3_aa: CASKESGQPQHF
v_call: TRBV9; j_call: TRBJ1-5; d_call: TRBD1; clone_size: few; cdr3_nt: TGTGCCAGCAGCGTAACAGGGGTTTACAATCAGCCCCAGCATTTT; cdr3_aa: CASSVTGVYNQPQHF
v_call: TRBV15; j_call: TRBJ2-1; d_call: TRBD2; clone_size: NA; cdr3_nt: TGTGCCACCAGCAGAGATTGGGGTGGGAGGGCCCGAATTGAGCAGTTCTTC; cdr3_aa: CATSRDWGGRARIEQFF
v_call: TRBV6-5; j_call: TRBJ1-1; d_call: NA; clone_size: NA; cdr3_nt: TGTGCCAGCAGTTACTCCGGAGTATGGAACACTGAAGCTTTCTTT; cdr3_aa: CASSYSGVWNTEAFF
v_call: TRBV19; j_call: TRBJ2-3; d_call: TRBD2; clone_size: NA; cdr3_nt: TGTGCCAGTAGTATAGTCCGGCGGGAGTCCCCTGATACGCAGTATTTT; cdr3_aa: CASSIVRRESPDTQYF
v_call: TRBV11-2; j_call: TRBJ2-4; d_call: TRBD2; clone_size: NA; cdr3_nt: TGTGCCAGCAGCTTAAGAGGATCCGGAGGGCTAGCGGTAGGCAGTCACTTC; cdr3_aa: CASSLRGSGGLAVGSHF
v_call: TRBV11-2; j_call: TRBJ2-7; d_call: TRBD1; clone_size: NA; cdr3_nt: TGTGCCAGCAGCTTAGGACTCAGGGACAGGCACCCCTACGAGCAGTACTTC; cdr3_aa: CASSLGLRDRHPYEQYF
v_call: TRBV11-3; j_call: TRBJ2-2; d_call: NA; clone_size: NA; cdr3_nt: TGTGCCAGCAGCTCCCGGAGCCCCACCGGGGAGCTGTTTTTT; cdr3_aa: CASSSRSPTGELFF
v_call: TRBV27; j_call: TRBJ2-2; d_call: NA; clone_size: NA; cdr3_nt: TGTGCCAGCAGTTTTTCATGGGGGGAGTCGACCGGGGAGCTGTTTTTT; cdr3_aa: CASSFSWGESTGELFF
v_call: TRBV7-8; j_call: TRBJ1-1; d_call: NA; clone_size: NA; cdr3_nt: TGTGCCAGCAGCTTAGAGCGCCCATACTACACTGAAGCTTTCTTT; cdr3_aa: CASSLERPYYTEAFF
v_call: TRBV2; j_call: TRBJ2-4; d_call: TRBD1; clone_size: NA; cdr3_nt: TGTGCCAGCAGGCCCCCAGGGGGCATATACATTCAGTACTTC; cdr3_aa: CASRPPGGIYIQYF
v_call: TRBV14; j_call: TRBJ2-1; d_call: NA; clone_size: once; cdr3_nt: TGTGCCAGCAGGTCGGTAGCGGACAATGAGCAGTTCTTC; cdr3_aa: CASRSVADNEQFF
v_call: TRBV15; j_call: TRBJ2-7; d_call: NA; clone_size: NA; cdr3_nt: TGTGCCACCAGCATTGGACGGCCTTCCTACGAGCAGTACTTC; cdr3_aa: CATSIGRPSYEQYF
v_call: TRBV10-3; j_call: TRBJ1-1; d_call: NA; clone_size: NA; cdr3_nt: TGTGCCATCAGTGACAGCATGAACACTGAAGCTTTCTTT; cdr3_aa: CAISDSMNTEAFF
v_call: TRBV6-1; j_call: TRBJ2-5; d_call: NA; clone_size: NA; cdr3_nt: TGTGCCAGCAGCCTTCTCCGGAAAGAGACCCAGTACTTC; cdr3_aa: CASSLLRKETQYF
v_call: TRBV28; j_call: TRBJ2-1; d_call: TRBD1; clone_size: NA; cdr3_nt: TGTGCCAGCAGCCTAGACAGGGTTGAGCAGTTCTTC; cdr3_aa: CASSLDRVEQFF
v_call: TRBV4-1; j_call: TRBJ2-7; d_call: NA; clone_size: NA; cdr3_nt: TGCGCCAGCAGCCAAGTCCCTTTTGGAGCGTCCGAGCAGTACTTC; cdr3_aa: CASSQVPFGASEQYF
v_call: TRBV7-9; j_call: TRBJ1-2; d_call: NA; clone_size: NA; cdr3_nt: TGTGCCAGCAGCCCCCCGGGTTTGGGCAGTAACTATGGCTACACCTTC; cdr3_aa: CASSPPGLGSNYGYTF
v_call: TRBV28; j_call: TRBJ1-2; d_call: NA; clone_size: NA; cdr3_nt: TGTGCCAGCAGGGTGGGCTATGGCTACACCTTC; cdr3_aa: CASRVGYGYTF
v_call: TRBV9; j_call: TRBJ2-2; d_call: TRBD2; clone_size: NA; cdr3_nt: TGTGCCAGCAGCGTAAATGGACTAGCCTACACCGGGGAGCTGTTTTTT; cdr3_aa: CASSVNGLAYTGELFF
v_call: TRBV5-1; j_call: TRBJ2-3; d_call: TRBD1; clone_size: NA; cdr3_nt: TGCGCCAGCAGCTCGCCAGGGGGCTACTCCTTCGGCACAGATACGCAGTATTTT; cdr3_aa: CASSSPGGYSFGTDTQYF
v_call: TRBV27; j_call: TRBJ1-1; d_call: TRBD1; clone_size: NA; cdr3_nt: TGTGCCAGCACCTCCCTAAGGGGGGCAGGGGGGAACACTGAAGCTTTCTTT; cdr3_aa: CASTSLRGAGGNTEAFF
v_call: TRBV7-9; j_call: TRBJ1-3; d_call: TRBD1; clone_size: NA; cdr3_nt: TGTGCCAGCAGCTATACACGCGACAGGGAAATTGGAAACACCATATATTTT; cdr3_aa: CASSYTRDREIGNTIYF
v_call: TRBV29-1; j_call: TRBJ2-7; d_call: NA; clone_size: NA; cdr3_nt: TGCAGCGTGAGGGGGGTCCCCTCCTACGAGCAGTACTTC; cdr3_aa: CSVRGVPSYEQYF